A single sample gave rise to the 18 T cell receptor beta chains below, sequenced in a study of shared clonotypes between healthy human individuals. Sequenced by immunoSEQ multiplex PCR; TCRdb stores in-frame clones only, minus some. The table has a few million clones, around 95% seen once. The material sequenced was naive CD4+ T cells sorted from blood. Subset noted: CD45RA+ positively selected. The source is a young man in good health.

The V call is TRBV9, the J call TRBJ2-5, with D tentatively TRBD1 (6 bases). This CDR3 has 16 amino acids. CDR1 is SGDLS and CDR2 is YYNGEE in the germline V gene. The V and J ends lost 4 bases and 3 bases respectively, with 19 bases between them. CDR3 nucleotides: TGTGCCAGCAGCCCTCGTCCGATAGGGGGTAAAGAGACCCAGTACTTC. This sequence encodes CASSPRPIGGKETQYF.

This sequence joins TRBV11-2 and TRBJ2-3; 7 bases align to TRBD2. Germline loops: CDR1 SGHAT, CDR2 FQNNGV. CDR3 length: 14 amino acids. With V trimmed by 1 base and J by 4 bases, 2 bases remained unmatched. The DNA for the CDR3 is TGTGCCAGCAGCTTAGGACTAGCCGCAGATACGCAGTATTTT. It yields the protein CASSLGLAADTQYF.

This clone has only one observation. V and J are TRBV5-1 and TRBJ2-7, with 7 bases lining up with TRBD1. Germline V lookup: CDR1 SGHRS, CDR2 YFSETQ. Trimming at V came to 6 bases and at J to 3 bases, leaving 9 bases not matched to a gene. CDR3 length: 14 amino acids. CDR3 coding DNA: TGCGCCAGCATGGGACAGACAAAGGACTACGAGCAGTACTTC. It encodes CASMGQTKDYEQYF.

The genes are TRBV7-2 and TRBJ1-2, with D possibly being TRBD1 (5 bases). The V end was cut by 3 bases, the J end by 5 bases, with 13 bases between. This CDR3 region has 14 residues. Germline CDR1 reads SGHTA; CDR2 reads FQGNSA. CDR3 in DNA: TGTGCCAGCAGCTTGTCCAGGGCGATATATGGCTACACCTTC. Translated: CASSLSRAIYGYTF.

In DNA form, the CDR3 reads TGTGCCAGTAGCACCCAGGGGGCTGGGTCACCCCTCCACTTT. Its protein product is CASSTQGAGSPLHF. This sequence joins TRBV19 and TRBJ1-6, with 8 bases fitting TRBD1. V dropped 6 bases and J dropped 10; count of bases not matched to a gene: 8. The CDR3 extends over 14 amino acids. Germline V gene sequence: CDR1 LNHDA, CDR2 SQIVND (reference sequence).

Details on this clone: Other DNA sequences in this sample translate to the same CDR3. The chain links TRBV5-1 to TRBJ1-4; no clear D gene. Trimming removed 2 bases at V and 2 bases at J, with 7 bases between. The CDR3 runs 14 residues. In germline, CDR1 is SGHRS, CDR2 YFSETQ. The CDR3 is CASSLGKTNEKLFF. CDR3 in DNA: TGCGCCAGCAGCTTAGGGAAGACTAATGAAAAACTGTTTTTT.

The rearrangement joins TRBV28 to TRBJ1-1; TRBD1 aligns across 7 bases. This CDR3 spans 11 amino acids. The J segment lost 11 bases and the V segment lost 6 bases, leaving 6 bases of the junction unmatched. CDR1 is MDHEN and CDR2 is SYDVKM in the germline V gene. CDR3 residues: CASRSDRMAFF. In nucleotides, the CDR3 is TGTGCCAGCAGGTCGGACAGGATGGCTTTCTTT.

The chain links TRBV7-2 to TRBJ2-2, with 7 bases identical to TRBD2. J gave up 4 bases and V 1 base, and 3 bases lay outside the gene matches. CDR3 length equals 15 residues. Per germline, CDR1 SGHTA and CDR2 FQGNSA. CDR3 amino acids: CASSLGREPTGELFF. In nucleotides, the CDR3 is TGTGCCAGCAGCTTAGGGCGGGAGCCCACCGGGGAGCTGTTTTTT.

This chain links TRBV5-1 with TRBJ1-3, with TRBD1 as a possible D gene (5 bases). Looked up from germline, CDR1 is SGHRS and CDR2 is YFSETQ. V was clipped by 2 bases and J by 4 bases, with 7 bases between them. CDR3 length: 13 residues. The CDR3 spells CASSLGQGNTIYF. CDR3 bases: TGCGCCAGCAGCTTAGGACAAGGAAACACCATATATTTT.

Notes on this clone: Other DNA sequences in the same sample also yield this CDR3. This chain uses TRBV5-4 with TRBJ2-5; TRBD1 is a possible D gene (5 bases). V was shortened by 0 bases and J by 5 bases, with 11 bases between the two germline ends. This CDR3 spans 14 amino acids. From germline, CDR1 is SGHNT and CDR2 YYREEE (reference sequence). CDR3 loop: CASSLGQGWETQYF. In DNA form, the CDR3 reads TGTGCCAGCAGCTTGGGGCAGGGCTGGGAGACCCAGTACTTC. The variable domain in full, completed from reference TRBV5-4 and TRBJ2-5, reads ETGVTQSPTHLIKTRGQQVTLRCSSQSGHNTVSWYQQALGQGPQFIFQYYREEENGRGNFPPRFSGLQFPNYSSELNVNALELDDSALYLCASSLGQGWETQYFGPGTRLLVL.

The chain carries TRBV9 and TRBJ2-3; no firm D call. The germline CDR1 and CDR2 sequences are SGDLS and YYNGEE. The V end was cut by 0 bases, the J end by 6 bases, with 11 bases between. The CDR3 is 14 amino acids. The CDR3 sequence: CASSVVGPPDTQYF. For the CDR3, the DNA is TGTGCCAGCAGCGTAGTGGGCCCGCCCGATACGCAGTATTTT.

The V gene is TRBV10-3, the J gene TRBJ1-2, with D tentatively TRBD1 (6 bases). V shed 6 bases and J shed 8 bases, with 13 bases lying between them. Germline assignment: CDR1 ENHRY and CDR2 SYGVKD. This CDR3 is built from 12 residues. For the CDR3, the DNA is TGTGCCATCAGGAATGAGACAGGAGGCTACACCTTC. It translates to CAIRNETGGYTF.

The chain is built from TRBV28 and TRBJ1-4; 10 nucleotides match TRBD1. Looked up from germline, CDR1 is MDHEN and CDR2 is SYDVKM. The CDR3 is 15 residues long. J lost 7 bases, V lost 3 bases, and 5 bases had no gene match. The CDR3 loop is CASSFGDRGGEKLFF. The CDR3 nucleotides are TGTGCCAGCAGTTTTGGGGACAGGGGTGGTGAAAAACTGTTTTTT.

In nucleotides, the CDR3 is TGTGCCAGCAGCTTACAGGGGGCAGGGTGGACTGAAGCTTTCTTT. It yields the protein CASSLQGAGWTEAFF. The V gene is TRBV7-2, the J gene TRBJ1-1, with TRBD1 matching 8 bases. The CDR3 totals 15 residues. CDR1 and CDR2 (germline): SGHTA, FQGNSA. The V gene end was trimmed by 2 bases and the J gene end by 5 bases; junction bases not matched to a gene: 7.

Of note for this clone: The same CDR3 can be traced to other DNA sequences in this sample. This chain connects TRBV7-9 to TRBJ2-7; 8 bases line up with TRBD2. The ends lost 4 bases at V and 6 bases at J; junction bases unmatched: 2. The CDR3 sequence is 12 residues long. Per the germline V gene, CDR1 is SEHNR and CDR2 is FQNEAQ (reference sequence). This CDR3 is CASSSGTSEQYF. CDR3 DNA: TGTGCCAGCAGCTCCGGGACTAGCGAGCAGTACTTC.

On this clone itself: Other nucleotide sequences in the sample specify the same CDR3. V usage is TRBV10-3 and J usage is TRBJ2-7; D not resolved. The germline V gene encodes CDR1 ENHRY and CDR2 SYGVKD. Trimming removed 4 bases from V and 1 base from J, with 8 bases in between. This CDR3 is 13 amino acids long. The CDR3 DNA reads TGTGCCATCAGTGCCGGTGGATCCTACGAGCAGTACTTC. Protein: CAISAGGSYEQYF.

The genes are TRBV5-8 and TRBJ1-1; D is unclear. This CDR3 has 15 residues. V lost 4 bases to trimming and J lost 0 bases, with 13 bases between them. Looked up from germline, CDR1 is SGHTS and CDR2 is YDEGEE. The CDR3 DNA is TGTGCCAGCAGCCGTCTACCAGCTGTGAACACTGAAGCTTTCTTT. Amino acids: CASSRLPAVNTEAFF.

The chain employs TRBV6-1 and TRBJ1-3, with D unresolved. Germline V CDR1 and CDR2: MNHNS, SASEGT. The CDR3 consists of 17 residues. With 2 bases removed from V and 0 bases from J, the gap between germline ends came to 14 bases. The DNA for the CDR3 is TGTGCCAGCAGTGAAAGTTTTTGGGCAGGCTCTGGAAACACCATATATTTT. It codes for CASSESFWAGSGNTIYF.